The rows below give T cell receptor beta chains drawn from one sample of a study of T cell responses to AZD1222 COVID-19 vaccine. Sequencing used immunoSEQ multiplex PCR; TCRdb keeps in-frame clones, though not all of them. Of about 140,000 clones listed, 80% to 90% were seen once; the top ten hold 4.5% to 6.5%. The sequencing used peripheral blood, collected on day 0 of AZD1222 vaccination. These receptor sequences come from an adult in good health. Each CDR3 is given with its conserved first and last residue.

TRBV19 CASSPEGRGIYGYTF
TRBV2 CASLPGLATNEQFF
TRBV5-4 CASSYKFPRGTEAFF
TRBV4-1 CASTEIGDRVYAFF
TRBV7-9 CASSGDRGAYEQYF
TRBV30 CAWSYPPSYEQYF
TRBV28 CASTTGAEKLFF
TRBV5-4 CASSWERSYNEQFF
TRBV7-3 CASSLLGGTSTDTQYF
TRBV7-2 CASSPGLAGAFYEQYF
TRBV3-1/TRBV3-2 CASSQEGGYGNIQYF
TRBV11-3 CASSSLSGTQYF
TRBV7-9 CASQQGLTDTQYF
TRBV28 CASRLGTGAYGYTF
TRBV6-5 CASSFLTVAEDTEAFF
TRBV9 CASSNTGELFF
TRBV5-1 CASTRDSRGAQYF
TRBV11-3 CASSLQGALAGELFF
TRBV3-1/TRBV3-2 CASSPHGGEDTDTQYF
TRBV2 CASSQQGDEKLFF
TRBV7-2 CASSLALGFREKLFF
TRBV3-1/TRBV3-2 CASSQDLLAGGPMHNEQFF
TRBV6-5 CASSYRGKYGYTF
TRBV6-2/TRBV6-3 CASSPGLRSSRDTGELFF
TRBV5-4 CASSADSFSYNEQFF
TRBV12-3/TRBV12-4 CASSLRGETQYF
TRBV9 CASSVADSLYNEQFF
TRBV6-5 CASSTGTGSLEGYTF